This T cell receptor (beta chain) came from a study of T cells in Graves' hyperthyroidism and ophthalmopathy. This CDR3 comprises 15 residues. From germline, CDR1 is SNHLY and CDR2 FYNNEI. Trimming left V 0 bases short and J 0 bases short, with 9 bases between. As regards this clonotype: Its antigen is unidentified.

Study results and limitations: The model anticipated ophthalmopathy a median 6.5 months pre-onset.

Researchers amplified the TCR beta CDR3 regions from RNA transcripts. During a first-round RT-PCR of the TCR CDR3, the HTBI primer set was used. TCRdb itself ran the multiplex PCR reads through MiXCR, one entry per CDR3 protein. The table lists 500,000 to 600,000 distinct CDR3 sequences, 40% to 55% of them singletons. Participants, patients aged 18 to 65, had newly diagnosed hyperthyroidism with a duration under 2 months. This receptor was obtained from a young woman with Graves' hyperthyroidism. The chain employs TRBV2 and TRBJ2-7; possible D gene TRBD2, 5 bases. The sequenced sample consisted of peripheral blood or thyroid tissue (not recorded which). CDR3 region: CASSEARDSSYEQYF. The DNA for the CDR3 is TGTGCCAGCAGTGAAGCGAGGGATAGCTCCTACGAGCAGTACTTC.